These 31 T cell receptor beta chains originate from one sample sequenced in a study of blood T cell repertoires in COVID-19. Assay used: immunoSEQ multiplex PCR; TCRdb lists only in-frame clones, some missing. The sample lists around 180,000 clones, about 82% occurring once. The specimen was PBMCs or T cells enriched from blood (not recorded which). These receptors were taken from a woman aged 30 to 39 who had recovered from COVID-19.

This clone was seen just once. J is TRBJ2-5 and V is TRBV6-5, with 7 bases aligning to TRBD1. Germline V CDR1 and CDR2: MNHEY, SVGAGI. This CDR3 region has 16 residues. V lost 1 base to trimming and J lost 3 bases; unmatched junction nucleotides: 8. The CDR3 region is CASSYFIPGTEETQYF. In nucleotides, the CDR3 is TGTGCCAGCAGTTACTTTATTCCCGGGACAGAAGAGACCCAGTACTTC.

This clone has more than one count but fewer than ten. Other nucleotide sequences in the sample specify the same CDR3. The genes are TRBV27 and TRBJ1-5; D possibly corresponds to TRBD1 (5 bases). V shed 5 bases and J shed 0 bases, with 8 bases lying between them. Germline loops: CDR1 MNHEY, CDR2 SMNVEV (reference sequence). The CDR3 has 14 amino acids. CDR3 DNA: TGTGCCAGCAGTGGGGGGGGTAGCAATCAGCCCCAGCATTTT. It yields the protein CASSGGGSNQPQHF.

A single count supports this clone. This chain joins TRBV2 and TRBJ2-7, with TRBD1 matching over 10 bases. With V trimmed by 2 bases and J by 5 bases, 3 bases remained unmatched. Germline assignment: CDR1 SNHLY and CDR2 FYNNEI. The CDR3 sequence is 14 residues long. In DNA, the CDR3 is TGTGCCAGCAGTGAATGGGGGACAGGGGACGAGCAGTACTTC. Residues: CASSEWGTGDEQYF.

The V and J genes are TRBV10-3 and TRBJ2-2, with 16 bases matching TRBD2. V was pared by 6 bases and J by 0 bases, with 19 bases of the junction left unmatched. This CDR3 spans 23 amino acids. CDR1 ENHRY and CDR2 SYGVKD come from the germline V gene. In DNA, the CDR3 is TGTGCCATCAGAGGATCACCCTCCGGGACTAGCGGGAGGGCCCCCGCGAACACCGGGGAGCTGTTTTTT. It encodes CAIRGSPSGTSGRAPANTGELFF.

The V and J genes are TRBV19 and TRBJ1-2; D possibly corresponds to TRBD1 (5 bases). This CDR3 spans 11 amino acids. V lost 4 bases and J 9 bases, leaving 9 bases between the germline ends. The germline CDR1 and CDR2 sequences are LNHDA and SQIVND (reference sequence). CDR3 in amino acids: CASSRAGRYTF. In DNA form, the CDR3 reads TGTGCCAGTAGTAGAGCGGGGCGCTACACCTTC. The whole variable domain, remainder taken from reference TRBV19 and TRBJ1-2, is DGGITQSPKYLFRKEGQNVTLSCEQNLNHDAMYWYRQDPGQGLRLIYYSQIVNDFQKGDIAEGYSVSREKKESFPLTVTSAQKNPTAFYLCASSRAGRYTFGSGTRLTVV.

The chain carries TRBV4-2 and TRBJ2-7; D is possibly TRBD2 (5 bases). Germline loops: CDR1 LGHNA, CDR2 YNFKEQ. CDR3 length: 20 residues. V was pared by 2 bases and J by 5 bases, with 31 bases between. Written as DNA, the CDR3 is TGTGCCAGCAGCCAAAACAACCTGGGGTTAGGCTCGGGAATATCGGACGAGCAGTACTTC. Translated, it gives CASSQNNLGLGSGISDEQYF.

The chain recombines TRBV10-3 with TRBJ1-1, with a possible D match to TRBD1 (5 bases). V lost 8 bases and J 1 base, leaving 14 bases between the germline ends. CDR3 length: 14 amino acids. The germline V gene has CDR1 ENHRY and CDR2 SYGVKD. CDR3 amino acids: CAIGGGSANTEAFF. CDR3 DNA sequence: TGTGCCATCGGGGGGGGATCCGCGAACACTGAAGCTTTCTTT.

The V gene is TRBV11-3, the J gene TRBJ2-2; TRBD2 agrees at 8 bases. Germline V CDR1 and CDR2: SGHNT, YENEEA. The V and J ends lost 4 bases and 7 bases, in that order; junction bases with no gene match: 2. The CDR3 spans 13 residues. The CDR3 DNA sequence: TGTGCCAGCAGCTCGGGGGGGGACGGGGAGCTGTTTTTT. Amino acids: CASSSGGDGELFF.

This clone was recorded once. The CDR3 sequence: CASREDSNTGELFF. Here the CDR3 DNA reads TGTGCCAGCAGAGAGGACTCGAACACCGGGGAGCTGTTTTTT. The chain is built from TRBV11-1 and TRBJ2-2; D is possibly TRBD2 (5 bases). The V gene's germline CDR1 is SGHAT and CDR2 FQDESV (reference sequence). This CDR3 has 14 amino acids. The ends were cut back, 6 bases at V and 0 bases at J, with 8 bases in the middle. Looking up the rest from reference TRBV11-1 and TRBJ2-2 gives the full variable domain: EAEVAQSPRYKITEKSQAVAFWCDPISGHATLYWYRQILGQGPELLVQFQDESVVDDSQLPKDRFSAERLKGVDSTLKIQPAELGDSAMYLCASREDSNTGELFFGEGSRLTVL.

This rearrangement joins TRBV4-1 to TRBJ2-1; 16 bases fit TRBD2. Germline V lookup: CDR1 MGHRA, CDR2 YSYEKL. The CDR3 has 18 amino acids. V trimming: 5 bases; J trimming: 0 bases; junction bases outside the gene matches: 4. The CDR3 region is CASSRGLAGGVSYNEQFF. In nucleotides, the CDR3 is TGCGCCAGCAGCAGGGGACTAGCGGGAGGGGTCTCCTACAATGAGCAGTTCTTC.

This rearrangement joins TRBV19 to TRBJ2-2; D is undetermined. The CDR3 spans 15 residues. CDR1 is LNHDA and CDR2 is SQIVND in the germline V gene (reference sequence). V was pared by 5 bases and J by 1 base, with 11 bases between. CDR3 loop: CASSLFGENTGELFF. The CDR3 DNA reads TGTGCCAGTAGTCTGTTTGGAGAGAACACCGGGGAGCTGTTTTTT.

The chain links TRBV5-1 to TRBJ2-1; D unclear. V lost 0 bases and J 5 bases, leaving 12 bases between the germline ends. CDR1 SGHRS and CDR2 YFSETQ come from the germline V gene. The CDR3 is 15 residues long. The CDR3 protein is CASSLDSVTHNEQFF. DNA for the CDR3: TGCGCCAGCAGCTTGGACTCGGTGACTCACAATGAGCAGTTCTTC.

The V gene is TRBV7-6, the J gene TRBJ2-2; TRBD1 agrees at 10 bases. CDR1 is SGHVS, CDR2 FNYEAQ, per germline. The CDR3 has 20 amino acids. V was pared by 1 base and J by 0 bases, with 11 bases of the junction left unmatched. In DNA, the CDR3 is TGTGCCAGCAGCTTAGACCCGGGACAGGGGACAGTAGCGAACACCGGGGAGCTGTTTTTT. Its protein is CASSLDPGQGTVANTGELFF.

This clone came up a few times. V and J are TRBV19 and TRBJ1-6; the match to TRBD1 covers 10 bases. Germline V CDR1 and CDR2: LNHDA, SQIVND (reference sequence). The ends lost 6 bases at V and 9 bases at J; junction bases unmatched: 11. The CDR3 runs 16 residues. CDR3 coding DNA: TGTGCCAGTAGACCCCCGGACAGGGGGGACACTTCACCCCTCCACTTT. Residues: CASRPPDRGDTSPLHF.

The chain uses TRBV27 and TRBJ2-2, with D maybe TRBD1 (6 bases). Trimming took off 4 bases at V and 1 base at J, with 16 bases between the two ends. Germline V CDR1 and CDR2: MNHEY, SMNVEV (reference sequence). There are 17 residues in the CDR3. CDR3 region: CASSYKPQGKNTGELFF. CDR3 nucleotides: TGTGCCAGCAGTTACAAGCCTCAGGGGAAGAACACCGGGGAGCTGTTTTTT.

The V call is TRBV6-1, the J call TRBJ2-3, with 10 bases fitting TRBD2. The CDR3 is made up of 17 amino acids. Germline V gene data show CDR1 as MNHNS and CDR2 as SASEGT. V gave up 1 base and J gave up 8 bases; unmatched junction bases: 12. CDR3 residues: CASSEVSGRANLGTQYF. CDR3 bases: TGTGCCAGCAGTGAAGTGAGCGGGAGGGCGAATTTGGGTACGCAGTATTTT.

This chain uses TRBV19 with TRBJ2-5; 9 positions agree with TRBD2. J lost 2 bases, V lost 3 bases, and 7 bases had no gene match. The CDR3 spans 16 residues. The germline CDR1 and CDR2 sequences are LNHDA and SQIVND (reference sequence). The CDR3 nucleotides are TGTGCCAGTAGTATCCTCGGACTAGCGAGTCAAGAGACCCAGTACTTC. Translated, it gives CASSILGLASQETQYF.

The DNA of the CDR3 is TGTGCCAGCAGCTTAGATTGGGGGACTAGCGGGAGGAATGAGCAGTTCTTC. Translated, it gives CASSLDWGTSGRNEQFF. The rearrangement uses TRBV11-3 and TRBJ2-1; 15 nucleotides line up with TRBD2. V trimming: 0 bases; J trimming: 7 bases; junction bases outside the gene matches: 4. Germline values: CDR1 SGHNT, CDR2 YENEEA. This CDR3 contains 17 residues.

The V call is TRBV6-1, the J call TRBJ2-3; TRBD2 matches 12 bases. Trimming took 4 bases from V and 1 from J; bases not matched to a gene: 15. CDR1 and CDR2 (germline): MNHNS, SASEGT. The CDR3 spans 20 residues. The DNA for the CDR3 is TGTGCCAGCAGTGTCAGGGGGCTTCGGGCTAGCGGGAGGGGCACAGATACGCAGTATTTT. Its translation: CASSVRGLRASGRGTDTQYF.

V usage is TRBV4-1 and J usage is TRBJ1-3, with D unresolved. The V and J ends lost 6 bases and 0 bases respectively, with 9 bases between them. This CDR3 has 14 amino acids. Germline CDR1 and CDR2: MGHRA and YSYEKL. CDR3 DNA sequence: TGCGCCAGCAGTCCCGGGGACTCTGGAAACACCATATATTTT. This gives the protein CASSPGDSGNTIYF.

The V gene is TRBV5-1, the J gene TRBJ2-7; D call uncertain. This CDR3 is built from 14 residues. V was cut by 0 bases and J by 2 bases, with 9 bases left in between. Germline lookup yields CDR1 SGHRS and CDR2 YFSETQ. Here the CDR3 reads CASSLASDPYEQYF. The DNA of the CDR3 is TGCGCCAGCAGCTTGGCGAGCGACCCCTACGAGCAGTACTTC. Supplemented by reference TRBV5-1 and TRBJ2-7, the full variable domain reads KAGVTQTPRYLIKTRGQQVTLSCSPISGHRSVSWYQQTPGQGLQFLFEYFSETQRNKGNFPGRFSGRQFSNSRSEMNVSTLELGDSALYLCASSLASDPYEQYFGPGTRLTVT.

Turning to this clone: This sample also contains other DNA sequences that code for the same CDR3. The rearrangement joins TRBV28 to TRBJ1-5; D not resolved. Germline CDR1 MDHEN, CDR2 SYDVKM. This CDR3 is built from 12 residues. Deletions cut 8 bases from V and 1 base from J, with 6 bases between. The CDR3 DNA sequence: TGTGCCAGCTCGGAGAGCAATCAGCCCCAGCATTTT. Translation gives CASSESNQPQHF.

The chain combines TRBV7-2 with TRBJ1-2, with 11 bases lining up with TRBD1. This CDR3 is built from 14 residues. The V gene end was trimmed by 4 bases and the J gene end by 7 bases; junction bases not matched to a gene: 5. Germline V gene sequence: CDR1 SGHTA, CDR2 FQGNSA. The CDR3 protein is CASSSGTGGGGYTF. CDR3 sequence (DNA): TGTGCCAGCAGCTCTGGGACAGGGGGGGGTGGCTACACCTTC.

In this sample, this clone turned up once. V usage is TRBV12-3 or TRBV12-4 and J usage is TRBJ2-3; 7 nucleotides line up with TRBD1. V lost 5 bases to trimming and J lost 4 bases; unmatched junction nucleotides: 3. The CDR3 length is 13 residues. CDR3 coding DNA: TGTGCCAGCAGTCGGGACAGTCCAGATACGCAGTATTTT. Protein product: CASSRDSPDTQYF.

This clone was observed a few times. The chain recombines TRBV19 with TRBJ2-7; 8 positions match TRBD1. The trim removed 6 bases at V and 1 base at J, leaving 5 bases unmatched. The germline CDR1 and CDR2 sequences are LNHDA and SQIVND (reference sequence). The CDR3 length is 14 residues. CDR3: CASRGTGLSYEQYF. The CDR3, as DNA: TGTGCCAGTAGAGGGACAGGCCTTTCCTACGAGCAGTACTTC.

V and J are TRBV7-6 and TRBJ2-7, with TRBD2 as a possible D gene (5 bases). The CDR3 consists of 16 residues. Germline V gene sequence: CDR1 SGHVS, CDR2 FNYEAQ. Trimming cost V 4 bases and J 2 bases, with 18 bases left between them. DNA of the CDR3: TGTGCCAGCAGCTCGCTCCCTCGAGGGAGTACCTACGAGCAGTACTTC. This codes for CASSSLPRGSTYEQYF.

V usage is TRBV19 and J usage is TRBJ1-4, with a tentative D call TRBD1 (6 bases). The germline CDR1 and CDR2 sequences are LNHDA and SQIVND (reference sequence). The CDR3 length is 15 residues. The V end was cut by 3 bases, the J end by 5 bases, with 13 bases between. The chain's CDR3 is CASSMSGTPNEKLFF. The CDR3 nucleotides are TGTGCCAGTAGTATGTCTGGGACACCGAATGAAAAACTGTTTTTT. Looking up the rest from reference TRBV19 and TRBJ1-4 gives the full variable domain: DGGITQSPKYLFRKEGQNVTLSCEQNLNHDAMYWYRQDPGQGLRLIYYSQIVNDFQKGDIAEGYSVSREKKESFPLTVTSAQKNPTAFYLCASSMSGTPNEKLFFGSGTQLSVL.

V usage is TRBV5-5 and J usage is TRBJ2-3, with TRBD2 identical over 9 bases. The CDR3 length is 18 residues. The germline CDR1 and CDR2 sequences are SGHKS and YYEKEE (reference sequence). Germline trimming cut 1 base from V and 3 bases from J; bases unmatched to any gene: 12. The CDR3 spells CASSLTGIRGRVTDTQYF. In DNA, the CDR3 is TGTGCCAGCAGCTTGACGGGGATACGCGGGAGGGTGACAGATACGCAGTATTTT.

The chain recombines TRBV15 with TRBJ2-2, with 9 bases matching TRBD1. Germline lookup yields CDR1 LNHNV and CDR2 YYDKDF (reference sequence). The junction had 2 bases not matched to a gene; V was cut back by 3 bases and J by 3 bases. The CDR3 consists of 15 residues. CDR3 in amino acids: CATSSDRGDTGELFF. The CDR3 nucleotides are TGTGCCACCAGCAGCGACAGGGGGGACACCGGGGAGCTGTTTTTT.

Only one count was recorded for this clone. This chain links TRBV5-5 with TRBJ1-3, with TRBD1 as a possible D gene (5 bases). Germline CDR1 reads SGHKS; CDR2 reads YYEKEE (reference sequence). There are 13 residues in the CDR3. Trimming removed 4 bases from V and 4 bases from J, with 9 bases in between. CDR3 sequence (DNA): TGTGCCAGCAGCGACAGTCTAGGAAACACCATATATTTT. This translates into CASSDSLGNTIYF.

The gene calls are TRBV6-5 and TRBJ2-3, with D perhaps matching TRBD2 (6 bases). With 10 bases removed from V and 0 bases from J, the gap between germline ends came to 14 bases. This CDR3 comprises 14 residues. CDR1 is MNHEY, CDR2 SVGAGI, per germline. CDR3 in amino acids: CATTPRGSTDTQYF. DNA of the CDR3: TGTGCCACCACCCCGCGGGGCAGCACAGATACGCAGTATTTT.